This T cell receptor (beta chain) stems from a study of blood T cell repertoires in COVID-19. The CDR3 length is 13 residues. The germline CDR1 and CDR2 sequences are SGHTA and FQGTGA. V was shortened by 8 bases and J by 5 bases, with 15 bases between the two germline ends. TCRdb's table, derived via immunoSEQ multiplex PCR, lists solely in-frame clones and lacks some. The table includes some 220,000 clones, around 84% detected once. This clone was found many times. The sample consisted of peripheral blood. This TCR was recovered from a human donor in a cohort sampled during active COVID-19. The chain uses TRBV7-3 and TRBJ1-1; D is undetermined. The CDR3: CASQRAVWTEAFF. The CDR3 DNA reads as TGTGCCAGCCAGCGGGCCGTGTGGACTGAAGCTTTCTTT.